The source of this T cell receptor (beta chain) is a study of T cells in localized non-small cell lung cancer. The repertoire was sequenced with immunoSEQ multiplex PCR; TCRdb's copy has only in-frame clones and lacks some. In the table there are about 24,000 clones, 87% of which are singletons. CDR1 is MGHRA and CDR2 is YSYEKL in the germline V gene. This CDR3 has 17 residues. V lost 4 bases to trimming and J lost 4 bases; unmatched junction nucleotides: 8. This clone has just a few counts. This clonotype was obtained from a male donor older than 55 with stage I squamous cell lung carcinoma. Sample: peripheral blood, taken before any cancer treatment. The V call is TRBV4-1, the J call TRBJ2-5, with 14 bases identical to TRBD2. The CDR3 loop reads CASSLGTSGSLRETQYF. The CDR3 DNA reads TGCGCCAGCAGCCTGGGGACTAGCGGGAGTCTAAGAGAGACCCAGTACTTC.